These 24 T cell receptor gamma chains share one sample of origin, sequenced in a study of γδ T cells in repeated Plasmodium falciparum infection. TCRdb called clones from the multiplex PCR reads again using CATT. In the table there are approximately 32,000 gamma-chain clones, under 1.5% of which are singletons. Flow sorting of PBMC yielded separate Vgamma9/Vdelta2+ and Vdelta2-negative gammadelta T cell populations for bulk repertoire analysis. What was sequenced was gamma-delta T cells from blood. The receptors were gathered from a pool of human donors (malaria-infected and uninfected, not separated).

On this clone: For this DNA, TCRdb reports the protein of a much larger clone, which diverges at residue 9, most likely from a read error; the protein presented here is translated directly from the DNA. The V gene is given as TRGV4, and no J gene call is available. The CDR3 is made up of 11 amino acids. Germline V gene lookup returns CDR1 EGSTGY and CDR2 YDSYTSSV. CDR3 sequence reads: CATWDAHKELF. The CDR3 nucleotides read TGTGCCACCTGGGATGCTCATAAGGAACTCTTT.

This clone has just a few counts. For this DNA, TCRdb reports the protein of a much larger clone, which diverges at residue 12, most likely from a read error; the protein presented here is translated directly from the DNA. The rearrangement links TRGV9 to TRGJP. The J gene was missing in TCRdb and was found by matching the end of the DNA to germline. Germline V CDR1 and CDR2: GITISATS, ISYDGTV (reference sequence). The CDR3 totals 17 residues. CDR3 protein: CALWEERLELGEKIKVF. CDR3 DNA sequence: TGTGCCTTGTGGGAGGAACGTCTGGAGTTGGGCGAAAAAATCAAGGTATTT.

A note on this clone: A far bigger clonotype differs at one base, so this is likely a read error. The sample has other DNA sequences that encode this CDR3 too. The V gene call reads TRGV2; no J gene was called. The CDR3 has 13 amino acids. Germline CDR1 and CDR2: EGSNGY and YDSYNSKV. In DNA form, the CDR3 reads TGTGCCACCTGGGACGGGCTTTTTTATAAAAAACTCTTT. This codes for CATWDGLFYKKLF.

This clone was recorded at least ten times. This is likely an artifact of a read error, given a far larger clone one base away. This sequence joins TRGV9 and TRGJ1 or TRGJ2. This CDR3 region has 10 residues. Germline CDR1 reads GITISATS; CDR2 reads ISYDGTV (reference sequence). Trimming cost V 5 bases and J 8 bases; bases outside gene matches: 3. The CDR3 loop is CALWVDKKLF. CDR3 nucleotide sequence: TGTGCCTTGTGGGTGGATAAGAAACTCTTT.

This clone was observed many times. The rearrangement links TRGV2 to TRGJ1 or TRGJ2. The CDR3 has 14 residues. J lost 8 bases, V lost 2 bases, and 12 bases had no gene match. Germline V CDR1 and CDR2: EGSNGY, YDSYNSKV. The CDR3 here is CATWDDTSSHKKLF. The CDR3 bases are TGTGCCACCTGGGACGACACTTCGTCCCATAAGAAACTCTTT.

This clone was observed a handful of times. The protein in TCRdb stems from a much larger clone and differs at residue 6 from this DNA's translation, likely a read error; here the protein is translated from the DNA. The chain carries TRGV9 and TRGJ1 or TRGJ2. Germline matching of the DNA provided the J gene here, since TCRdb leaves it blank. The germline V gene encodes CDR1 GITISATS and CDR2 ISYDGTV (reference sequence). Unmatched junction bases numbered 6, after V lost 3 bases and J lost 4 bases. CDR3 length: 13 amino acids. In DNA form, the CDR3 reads TGTGCCTTGTGGGAGAACTCATATTATAAGAAACTCTTT. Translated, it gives CALWENSYYKKLF.

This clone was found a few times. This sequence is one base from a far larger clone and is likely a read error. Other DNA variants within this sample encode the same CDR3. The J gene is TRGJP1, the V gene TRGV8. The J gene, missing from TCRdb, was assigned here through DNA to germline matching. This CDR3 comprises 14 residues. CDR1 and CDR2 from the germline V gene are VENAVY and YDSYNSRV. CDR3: CATWGNTTGWFKIF. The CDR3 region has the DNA TGCGCCACCTGGGGCAATACCACTGGTTGGTTCAAGATATTT.

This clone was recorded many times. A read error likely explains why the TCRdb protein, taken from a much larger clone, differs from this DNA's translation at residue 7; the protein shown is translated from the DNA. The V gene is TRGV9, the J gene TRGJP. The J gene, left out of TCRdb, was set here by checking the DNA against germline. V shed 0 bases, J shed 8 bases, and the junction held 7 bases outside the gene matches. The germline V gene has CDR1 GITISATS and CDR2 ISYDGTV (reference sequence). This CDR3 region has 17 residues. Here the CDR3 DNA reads TGTGCCTTGTGGGAGGTGGAGGCCAAGTTGGGCAAAAAAATCAAGGTATTT. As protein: CALWEVEAKLGKKIKVF.

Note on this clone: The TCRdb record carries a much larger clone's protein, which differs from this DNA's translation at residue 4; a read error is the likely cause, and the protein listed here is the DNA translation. In DNA, the CDR3 is TGTGCCACCCGGGATGGGCCCGATTATTATAAGAAACTCTTT. Protein product: CATRDGPDYYKKLF. The chain carries TRGV4 and TRGJ1 or TRGJ2. TCRdb lists no J gene, so it was determined here by aligning the DNA to germline. CDR3 length: 14 amino acids. Per germline, CDR1 EGSTGY and CDR2 YDSYTSSV.

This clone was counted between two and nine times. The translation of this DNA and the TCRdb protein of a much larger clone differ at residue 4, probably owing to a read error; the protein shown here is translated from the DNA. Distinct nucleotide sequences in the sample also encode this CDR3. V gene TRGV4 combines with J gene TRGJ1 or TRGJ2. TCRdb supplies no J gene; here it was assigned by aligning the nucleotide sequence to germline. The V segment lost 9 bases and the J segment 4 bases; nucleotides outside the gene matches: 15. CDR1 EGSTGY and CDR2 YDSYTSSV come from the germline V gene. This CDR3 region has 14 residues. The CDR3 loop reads CATRATKKYYKKLF. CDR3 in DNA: TGTGCCACCAGGGCCACCAAGAAATATTATAAGAAACTCTTT.

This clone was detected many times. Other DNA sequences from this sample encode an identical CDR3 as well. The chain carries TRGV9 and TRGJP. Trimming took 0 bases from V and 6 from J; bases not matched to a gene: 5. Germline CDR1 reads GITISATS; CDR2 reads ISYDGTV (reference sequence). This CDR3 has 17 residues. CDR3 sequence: CALWEVLSELGKKIKVF. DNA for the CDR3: TGTGCCTTGTGGGAGGTGCTGTCAGAGTTGGGCAAAAAAATCAAGGTATTT.

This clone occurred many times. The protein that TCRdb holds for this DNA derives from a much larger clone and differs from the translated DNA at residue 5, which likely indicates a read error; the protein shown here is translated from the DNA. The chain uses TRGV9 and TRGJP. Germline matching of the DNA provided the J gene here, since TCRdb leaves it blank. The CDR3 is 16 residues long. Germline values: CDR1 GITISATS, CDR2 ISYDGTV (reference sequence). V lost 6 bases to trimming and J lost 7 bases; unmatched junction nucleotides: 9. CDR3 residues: CALWKAKELGKKIKVF. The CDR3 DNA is TGTGCCTTGTGGAAGGCTAAGGAGTTGGGCAAAAAAATCAAGGTATTT.

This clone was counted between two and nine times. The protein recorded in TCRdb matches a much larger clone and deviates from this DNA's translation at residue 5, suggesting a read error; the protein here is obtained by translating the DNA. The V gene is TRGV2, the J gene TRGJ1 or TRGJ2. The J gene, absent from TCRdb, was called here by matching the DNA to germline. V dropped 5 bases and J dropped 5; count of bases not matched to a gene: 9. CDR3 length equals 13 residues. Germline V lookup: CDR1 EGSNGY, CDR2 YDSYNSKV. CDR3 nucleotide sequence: TGTGCCACCTGGGGCGTACTAAATTATAAGAAACTCTTT. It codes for CATWGVLNYKKLF.

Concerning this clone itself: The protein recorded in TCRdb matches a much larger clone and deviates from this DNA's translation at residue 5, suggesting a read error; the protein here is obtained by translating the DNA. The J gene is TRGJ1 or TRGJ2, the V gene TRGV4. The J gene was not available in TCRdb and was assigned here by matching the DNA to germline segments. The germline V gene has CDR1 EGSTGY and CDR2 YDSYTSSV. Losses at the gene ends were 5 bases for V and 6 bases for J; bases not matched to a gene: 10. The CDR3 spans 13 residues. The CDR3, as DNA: TGTGCCACCTGGGGTTTAGGATTTTATAAGAAACTCTTT. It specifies CATWGLGFYKKLF.

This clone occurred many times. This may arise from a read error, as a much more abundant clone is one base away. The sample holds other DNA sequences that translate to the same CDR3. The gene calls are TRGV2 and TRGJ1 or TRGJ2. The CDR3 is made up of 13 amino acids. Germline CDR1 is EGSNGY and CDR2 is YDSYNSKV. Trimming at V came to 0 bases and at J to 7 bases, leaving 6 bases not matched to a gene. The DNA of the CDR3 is TGTGCCACCTGGGACGGGCCGCGGTATAAGAAACTCTTT. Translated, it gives CATWDGPRYKKLF.

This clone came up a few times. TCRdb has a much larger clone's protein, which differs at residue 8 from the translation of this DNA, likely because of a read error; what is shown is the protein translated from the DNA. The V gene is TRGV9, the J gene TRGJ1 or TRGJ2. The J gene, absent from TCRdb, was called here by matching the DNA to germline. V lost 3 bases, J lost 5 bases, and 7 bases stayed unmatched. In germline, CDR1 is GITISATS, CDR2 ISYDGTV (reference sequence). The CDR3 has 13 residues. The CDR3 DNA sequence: TGTGCCTTGTGGGAGCCCGACGATTATAAGAAACTCTTT. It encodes CALWEPDDYKKLF.

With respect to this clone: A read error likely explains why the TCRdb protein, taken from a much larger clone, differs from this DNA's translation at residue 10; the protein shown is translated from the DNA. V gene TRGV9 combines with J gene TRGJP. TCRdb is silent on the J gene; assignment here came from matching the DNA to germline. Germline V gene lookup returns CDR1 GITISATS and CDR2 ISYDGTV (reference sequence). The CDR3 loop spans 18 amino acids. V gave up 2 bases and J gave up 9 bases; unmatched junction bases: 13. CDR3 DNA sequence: TGTGCCTTGTGGGAGGAAAACGATAATATGTTGGGCAAAAAAATCAAGGTATTT. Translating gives CALWEENDNMLGKKIKVF.

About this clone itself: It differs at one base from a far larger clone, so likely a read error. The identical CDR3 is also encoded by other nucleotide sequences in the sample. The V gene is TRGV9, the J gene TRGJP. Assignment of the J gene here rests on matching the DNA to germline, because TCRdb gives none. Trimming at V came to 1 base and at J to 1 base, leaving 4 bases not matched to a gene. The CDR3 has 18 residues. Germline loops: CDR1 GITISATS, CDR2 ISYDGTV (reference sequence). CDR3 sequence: CALWEVGGQELGKKIKVF. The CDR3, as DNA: TGTGCCTTGTGGGAGGTCGGGGGGCAAGAGTTGGGCAAAAAAATCAAGGTATTT.

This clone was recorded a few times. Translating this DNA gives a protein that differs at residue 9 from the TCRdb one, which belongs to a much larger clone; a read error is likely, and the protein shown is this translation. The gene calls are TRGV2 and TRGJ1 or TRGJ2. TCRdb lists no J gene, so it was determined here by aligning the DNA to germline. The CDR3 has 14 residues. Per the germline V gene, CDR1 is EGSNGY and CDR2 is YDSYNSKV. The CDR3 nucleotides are TGTGCCACCTGGGACGCAGCGAATTGTTATAAGAAACTCTTT. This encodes CATWDAANCYKKLF.

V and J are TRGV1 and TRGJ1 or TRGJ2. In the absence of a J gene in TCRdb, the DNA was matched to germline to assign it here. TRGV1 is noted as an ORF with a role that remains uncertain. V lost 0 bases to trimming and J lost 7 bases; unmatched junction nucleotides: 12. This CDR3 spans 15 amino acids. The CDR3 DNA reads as TGTGCCACCTGGGACAGGGGACCCCGACAGTATAAGAAACTCTTT. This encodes CATWDRGPRQYKKLF.

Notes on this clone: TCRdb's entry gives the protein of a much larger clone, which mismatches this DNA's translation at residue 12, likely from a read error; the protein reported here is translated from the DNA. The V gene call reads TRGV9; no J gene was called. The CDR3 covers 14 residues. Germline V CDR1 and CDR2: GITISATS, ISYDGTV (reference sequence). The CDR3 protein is CALWEGANYYKELF. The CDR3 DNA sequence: TGTGCCTTGTGGGAGGGAGCCAATTATTATAAGGAACTCTTT.

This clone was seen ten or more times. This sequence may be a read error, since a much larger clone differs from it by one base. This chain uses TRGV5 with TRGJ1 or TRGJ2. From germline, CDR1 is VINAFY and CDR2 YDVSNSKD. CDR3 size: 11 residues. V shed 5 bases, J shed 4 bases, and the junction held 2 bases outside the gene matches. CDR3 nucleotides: TGTGCCACCTGGGCCTATTATAAGAAACTCTTT. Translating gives CATWAYYKKLF.

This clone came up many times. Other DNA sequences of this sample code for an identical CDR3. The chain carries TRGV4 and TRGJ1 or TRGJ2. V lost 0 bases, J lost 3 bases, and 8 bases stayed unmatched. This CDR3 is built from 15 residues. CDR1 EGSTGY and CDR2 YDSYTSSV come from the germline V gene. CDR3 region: CATWDGLSTYYKKLF. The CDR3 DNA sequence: TGTGCCACCTGGGATGGGCTGAGTACTTATTATAAGAAACTCTTT.

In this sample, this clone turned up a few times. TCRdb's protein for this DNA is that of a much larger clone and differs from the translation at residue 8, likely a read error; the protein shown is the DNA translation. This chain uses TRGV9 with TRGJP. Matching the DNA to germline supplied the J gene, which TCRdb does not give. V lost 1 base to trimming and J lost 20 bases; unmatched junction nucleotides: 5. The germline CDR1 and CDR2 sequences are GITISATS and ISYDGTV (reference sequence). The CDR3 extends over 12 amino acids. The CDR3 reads CALWEVREIKVF. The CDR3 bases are TGTGCCTTGTGGGAGGTTAGGGAAATCAAGGTATTT.